The rows below give T cell receptor beta chains drawn from one sample of a study of blood T cell repertoires in COVID-19. Sequenced by immunoSEQ multiplex PCR; TCRdb stores in-frame clones only, minus some. The sample records about 130,000 clones, about four fifths being singletons. Sequenced: peripheral blood. The receptors stem from a woman in her 70s with COVID-19, enrolled during active disease. Both conserved end residues are part of each CDR3. A D gene is named only where the DNA matches it firmly. Rows may omit the clone size; those that give it use once, few, many or a size class.

J gene: TRBJ2-5
D gene: .
V gene: TRBV12-3/TRBV12-4
clone size: .
CDR3 DNA: TGTGCCAGCAGTCGACTAGTGGGGGAGACCCAGTACTTC
CDR3 protein: CASSRLVGETQYF

J gene: TRBJ2-5
D gene: .
V gene: TRBV5-6
clone size: .
CDR3 DNA: TGTGCCAGCAGCTCATGGGCGGGGCGAGAGACCCAGTACTTC
CDR3 protein: CASSSWAGRETQYF

J gene: TRBJ2-1
D gene: .
V gene: TRBV19
clone size: few
CDR3 DNA: TGTGCCAGTAGTATCGGTGTGGTTAACGATGAGCAGTTCTTC
CDR3 protein: CASSIGVVNDEQFF

J gene: TRBJ2-5
D gene: .
V gene: TRBV25-1
clone size: .
CDR3 DNA: TGTGCCAGCAGTGAACAGGGAAAAGAGACCCAGTACTTC
CDR3 protein: CASSEQGKETQYF

J gene: TRBJ2-1
D gene: TRBD2
V gene: TRBV4-3
clone size: .
CDR3 DNA: TGCGCCAGCAGCCAACCGCTAGCGGGGGACAATGAGCAGTTCTTC
CDR3 protein: CASSQPLAGDNEQFF

J gene: TRBJ2-5
D gene: .
V gene: TRBV7-9
clone size: .
CDR3 DNA: TGTGCCAGCAGCCAGGCCGGGGTAGAGACCCAGTACTTC
CDR3 protein: CASSQAGVETQYF

J gene: TRBJ2-2
D gene: TRBD1
V gene: TRBV9
clone size: .
CDR3 DNA: TGTGCCAGCAGCGAACTTTTTCGAGAGGGGGCGGACACCGGGGAGCTGTTTTTT
CDR3 protein: CASSELFREGADTGELFF

J gene: TRBJ2-3
D gene: TRBD1
V gene: TRBV19
clone size: .
CDR3 DNA: TGTGCCAGTAGAGGTCCCGACAGGGCGACCCGAGGCACAGATACGCAGTATTTT
CDR3 protein: CASRGPDRATRGTDTQYF

J gene: TRBJ1-1
D gene: TRBD1
V gene: TRBV19
clone size: once
CDR3 DNA: TGTGCCAGTAGTTTGGGGGACAGGCTTGTTACTGAAGCTTTCTTT
CDR3 protein: CASSLGDRLVTEAFF

J gene: TRBJ1-6
D gene: .
V gene: TRBV28
clone size: .
CDR3 DNA: TGTGCCAGCAGAATATTAAATTCACCCCTCCACTTT
CDR3 protein: CASRILNSPLHF

J gene: TRBJ1-2
D gene: TRBD1
V gene: TRBV2
clone size: .
CDR3 DNA: TGTGCCAGCAGTGCCCAGGGGGACAGGACCCTACGGGGCTACACCTTC
CDR3 protein: CASSAQGDRTLRGYTF

J gene: TRBJ1-2
D gene: .
V gene: TRBV10-3
clone size: .
CDR3 DNA: TGTGCCATCAGTGAGTCGAGGGACACCAGGAGCTATGGCTACACCTTC
CDR3 protein: CAISESRDTRSYGYTF

J gene: TRBJ1-2
D gene: .
V gene: TRBV5-1
clone size: .
CDR3 DNA: TGCGCCAGCAGCTTGCCCTCGGGAACTGGGGGCTACACCTTC
CDR3 protein: CASSLPSGTGGYTF

J gene: TRBJ1-2
D gene: TRBD1
V gene: TRBV7-3
clone size: .
CDR3 DNA: TGTGCCAGCAGCCTAAATCCGGGACAGGGGCATGGCTACACCTTC
CDR3 protein: CASSLNPGQGHGYTF

J gene: TRBJ2-7
D gene: .
V gene: TRBV5-4
clone size: .
CDR3 DNA: TGTGCCAGCAGCTCGGGATCCCTCTACGAGCAGTACTTC
CDR3 protein: CASSSGSLYEQYF

J gene: TRBJ1-2
D gene: TRBD1
V gene: TRBV15
clone size: .
CDR3 DNA: TGTGCCACCAGCAGTGAGTCCCGGGACAGGCCCGGTCCCTATGGCTACACCTTC
CDR3 protein: CATSSESRDRPGPYGYTF

J gene: TRBJ2-1
D gene: TRBD2
V gene: TRBV7-2
clone size: .
CDR3 DNA: TGTGCCAGCAGCTTAGTAGCCAGCGGGGGAGCTGAGCAGTTCTTC
CDR3 protein: CASSLVASGGAEQFF

J gene: TRBJ1-2
D gene: .
V gene: TRBV6-1
clone size: .
CDR3 DNA: TGTGCCAGCAGTGAGGTGCGGTTCGGTGGCTACACCTTC
CDR3 protein: CASSEVRFGGYTF

J gene: TRBJ2-7
D gene: .
V gene: TRBV11-2
clone size: .
CDR3 DNA: TGTGCCAGCAGCTTGTCCTCCGTGACAGCGAACCCCCACTTC
CDR3 protein: CASSLSSVTANPHF

J gene: TRBJ2-1
D gene: .
V gene: TRBV2
clone size: few
CDR3 DNA: TGTGCCGTCAACCCCCGGGTCCTCTACAATGAGCAGTTCTTC
CDR3 protein: CAVNPRVLYNEQFF

J gene: TRBJ2-1
D gene: .
V gene: TRBV12-3/TRBV12-4
clone size: once
CDR3 DNA: TGTGCCAGCACTAGCTCCTACAATGAGCAGTTCTTC
CDR3 protein: CASTSSYNEQFF

J gene: TRBJ1-5
D gene: .
V gene: TRBV5-1
clone size: once
CDR3 DNA: TGCGCCAGCAGCTTGGCCCCCGATCAGCCCCAGCATTTT
CDR3 protein: CASSLAPDQPQHF

J gene: TRBJ1-1
D gene: .
V gene: TRBV30
clone size: .
CDR3 DNA: TGTGCCTGGATTCCGACAGGTAACTCTGAAGCTTTCTTT
CDR3 protein: CAWIPTGNSEAFF

J gene: TRBJ1-2
D gene: .
V gene: TRBV19
clone size: .
CDR3 DNA: TGTGCCGGTAGTATTTCGGTCTATGGCTACACCTTC
CDR3 protein: CAGSISVYGYTF

J gene: TRBJ2-5
D gene: .
V gene: TRBV28
clone size: .
CDR3 DNA: TGTGCCAGAGACCTGGGGAGAGGGAAGGAGACCCAGTACTTC
CDR3 protein: CARDLGRGKETQYF

J gene: TRBJ1-2
D gene: .
V gene: TRBV28
clone size: .
CDR3 DNA: TGTGCCAGCAGTCGGCCAGGGCCTAACTATGGCTACACCTTC
CDR3 protein: CASSRPGPNYGYTF

J gene: TRBJ1-3
D gene: .
V gene: TRBV7-2
clone size: once
CDR3 DNA: TGTGCCAGCAGCTTAGAACCTGGGAGTTCGGGAAACACCATATATTTT
CDR3 protein: CASSLEPGSSGNTIYF

J gene: TRBJ1-1
D gene: TRBD1
V gene: TRBV5-1
clone size: .
CDR3 DNA: TGCGCCAGCAGCTCGTGGGACAGGGGATTGAACACTGAAGCTTTCTTT
CDR3 protein: CASSSWDRGLNTEAFF

J gene: TRBJ1-1
D gene: .
V gene: TRBV19
clone size: few
CDR3 DNA: TGTGCCAGTAGTATTAGCGGGGGCAGAGGTGAAGCTTTCTTT
CDR3 protein: CASSISGGRGEAFF

J gene: TRBJ2-1
D gene: TRBD2
V gene: TRBV3-1/TRBV3-2
clone size: once
CDR3 DNA: TGTGCCAGCAGCTTACTAGCGGGGGGACAGTTCTTC
CDR3 protein: CASSLLAGGQFF

J gene: TRBJ2-3
D gene: TRBD2
V gene: TRBV5-6
clone size: .
CDR3 DNA: TGTGCCAGCAGCCTTCGGCCTAGCGGGGGGAGCACAGATACGCAGTATTTT
CDR3 protein: CASSLRPSGGSTDTQYF

J gene: TRBJ1-2
D gene: .
V gene: TRBV6-2/TRBV6-3
clone size: few
CDR3 DNA: TGTGCCAGCAGTTACTCGTCTGTTGGCTACACCTTC
CDR3 protein: CASSYSSVGYTF

J gene: TRBJ2-2
D gene: .
V gene: TRBV5-1
clone size: .
CDR3 DNA: TGCGCCAGCAGCTTGGTTGTCAGGAACACCGGGGAGCTGTTTTTT
CDR3 protein: CASSLVVRNTGELFF

J gene: TRBJ1-1
D gene: .
V gene: TRBV4-1
clone size: .
CDR3 DNA: TGCGCCAGCAGCCAAGGTGGGCAGGCGAACACTGAAGCTTTCTTT
CDR3 protein: CASSQGGQANTEAFF

J gene: TRBJ1-6
D gene: TRBD1
V gene: TRBV27
clone size: .
CDR3 DNA: TGTGCCAGCAGGTCCGACAGGGCCATCGCCTATAATTCACCCCTCCACTTT
CDR3 protein: CASRSDRAIAYNSPLHF

J gene: TRBJ2-1
D gene: TRBD2
V gene: TRBV6-4
clone size: .
CDR3 DNA: TGTGCCAGCAGTCTTAAAGCGGGGGCCGGCTCCTACAATGAGCAGTTCTTC
CDR3 protein: CASSLKAGAGSYNEQFF

J gene: TRBJ1-1
D gene: TRBD1
V gene: TRBV10-1
clone size: .
CDR3 DNA: TGCGCCAGCAGTGTGCGGACAGGAATATGGAACACTGAAGCTTTCTTT
CDR3 protein: CASSVRTGIWNTEAFF

J gene: TRBJ2-2
D gene: TRBD1
V gene: TRBV2
clone size: .
CDR3 DNA: TGTGCCAGCAGGCAGATCAGGGGGCCGAGCACCGGGGAGCTGTTTTTT
CDR3 protein: CASRQIRGPSTGELFF

J gene: TRBJ2-6
D gene: .
V gene: TRBV5-1
clone size: .
CDR3 DNA: TGCGCCAGCGGATGGAGCGGACCCTCTGGGGCCAACGTCCTGACTTTC
CDR3 protein: CASGWSGPSGANVLTF

J gene: TRBJ1-6
D gene: TRBD1
V gene: TRBV5-1
clone size: .
CDR3 DNA: TGCGCCAACACCGACGGACAGGGTAGAAATTCACCCCTCCACTTT
CDR3 protein: CANTDGQGRNSPLHF

J gene: TRBJ1-2
D gene: TRBD1
V gene: TRBV3-1/TRBV3-2
clone size: .
CDR3 DNA: TGTGCCAGCAGCCAAGATTGGGCCCCGGGGACAGGGGGGCCCGGCGACGCGGGCTACACCTTC
CDR3 protein: CASSQDWAPGTGGPGDAGYTF

J gene: TRBJ1-2
D gene: .
V gene: TRBV6-5
clone size: .
CDR3 DNA: TGTGCCAGCAGTTACGGGGGGAGCTATGGCTACACCTTC
CDR3 protein: CASSYGGSYGYTF

J gene: TRBJ2-7
D gene: .
V gene: TRBV5-4
clone size: .
CDR3 DNA: TGTGCCAGCAGCTTAGAGGGGGGGCCCCCCCGAGACGAGCAGTACTTC
CDR3 protein: CASSLEGGPPRDEQYF

J gene: TRBJ2-7
D gene: .
V gene: TRBV19
clone size: .
CDR3 DNA: TGTGCCAGTAGTACGCAGGGTATAGGCGAGCAGTACTTC
CDR3 protein: CASSTQGIGEQYF

J gene: TRBJ2-3
D gene: TRBD2
V gene: TRBV9
clone size: few
CDR3 DNA: TGTGCCAGCAGCGTAGATCTAGCGGGGGCCACAGATACGCAGTATTTT
CDR3 protein: CASSVDLAGATDTQYF

J gene: TRBJ1-1
D gene: TRBD1
V gene: TRBV5-1
clone size: .
CDR3 DNA: TGCGCCAGCAGCTTGGCCGGGACAGGGAACACTGAAGCTTTCTTT
CDR3 protein: CASSLAGTGNTEAFF

J gene: TRBJ1-5
D gene: .
V gene: TRBV23-1
clone size: .
CDR3 DNA: TGCGCCAGCAGTCAATCCGGACGGGGAAATCAGCCCCAGCATTTT
CDR3 protein: CASSQSGRGNQPQHF

J gene: TRBJ2-7
D gene: TRBD1
V gene: TRBV4-1
clone size: .
CDR3 DNA: TGCGCCAGCAGCCAAGATAAACAGGGGAACTACGAGCAGTACTTC
CDR3 protein: CASSQDKQGNYEQYF

J gene: TRBJ2-3
D gene: TRBD2
V gene: TRBV5-1
clone size: .
CDR3 DNA: TGCGCCAGCAGTAATCAGGTCCTAGCGGGGGGCTGGAGCACAGATACGCAGTATTTT
CDR3 protein: CASSNQVLAGGWSTDTQYF

J gene: TRBJ1-2
D gene: .
V gene: TRBV28
clone size: .
CDR3 DNA: TGTGCCAGCAGTTTACCCTCCAGAGGGTATGGCTACACCTTC
CDR3 protein: CASSLPSRGYGYTF

J gene: TRBJ2-5
D gene: .
V gene: TRBV5-4
clone size: .
CDR3 DNA: TGTGCCAGCAGCTCGGGGACTTCCCGGGGAGAGACCCAGTACTTC
CDR3 protein: CASSSGTSRGETQYF

J gene: TRBJ1-2
D gene: .
V gene: TRBV2
clone size: .
CDR3 DNA: TGTGCCAGCAGGAGCAGGGATTATGGCTACACCTTC
CDR3 protein: CASRSRDYGYTF

J gene: TRBJ1-6
D gene: .
V gene: TRBV6-5
clone size: .
CDR3 DNA: TGTGCCAGCAGTTACTCCCCTCCGGGATATAATTCACCCCTCCACTTT
CDR3 protein: CASSYSPPGYNSPLHF

J gene: TRBJ1-2
D gene: .
V gene: TRBV6-5
clone size: .
CDR3 DNA: TGTGCCAGCCGTTCATCTAACTATGGCTACACCTTC
CDR3 protein: CASRSSNYGYTF

J gene: TRBJ1-6
D gene: .
V gene: TRBV11-3
clone size: .
CDR3 DNA: TGTGCCAGCAGCTTAGATGTTCTGTCACCCCTCCACTTT
CDR3 protein: CASSLDVLSPLHF

J gene: TRBJ2-3
D gene: TRBD2
V gene: TRBV9
clone size: .
CDR3 DNA: TGTGCCAGCAGCTCCACAGGGGCCACTAGCGGGGGGACTCATACGCAGTATTTT
CDR3 protein: CASSSTGATSGGTHTQYF

J gene: TRBJ1-2
D gene: TRBD1
V gene: TRBV28
clone size: .
CDR3 DNA: TGTGCCAGCAGGTCCCCCGGGACAGGGGCCGCTAATGGCTACACCTTC
CDR3 protein: CASRSPGTGAANGYTF

J gene: TRBJ1-6
D gene: .
V gene: TRBV6-1
clone size: .
CDR3 DNA: TGTGCCAGCAGTGAAATCCAGGCTAAAAATTCACCCCTCCACTTT
CDR3 protein: CASSEIQAKNSPLHF

J gene: TRBJ2-7
D gene: .
V gene: TRBV3-1/TRBV3-2
clone size: few
CDR3 DNA: TGTGCCAGCAGCCAAGGAGAGGGAAGGCAGTACTTC
CDR3 protein: CASSQGEGRQYF